Presented here are 30 T cell receptor beta chains from one specimen sequenced in a study of T cell responses to AZD1222 COVID-19 vaccine. TCRdb's copy holds only in-frame clones and misses some; the assay was immunoSEQ multiplex PCR. The sample records roughly 96,000 clones, roughly 88% being singletons. The sample in question was peripheral blood, obtained on day 0 of AZD1222 vaccination. The receptors derive from an adult in good health.

This chain connects TRBV19 to TRBJ2-1, with 7 bases matching TRBD1. The CDR3 totals 16 residues. Germline V gives CDR1 LNHDA, CDR2 SQIVND (reference sequence). Losses at the gene ends were 1 base for V and 3 bases for J; bases not matched to a gene: 6. The CDR3 here is CASSIGGTALYNEQFF. Written as DNA, the CDR3 is TGTGCCAGTAGTATAGGAGGGACAGCGCTCTACAATGAGCAGTTCTTC.

V gene TRBV14 combines with J gene TRBJ1-1; D gene uncertain. Germline V lookup: CDR1 SGHDN, CDR2 FVKESK. This CDR3 region has 15 residues. Trimming cost V 0 bases and J 1 base, with 9 bases left between them. CDR3 amino acids: CASSQDFARNTEAFF. The CDR3 nucleotides read TGTGCCAGCAGCCAAGATTTCGCCAGGAACACTGAAGCTTTCTTT.

The CDR3 bases are TGCAGCGTTAGCAGGGGCACCGGGGAGCTGTTTTTT. Its translation is CSVSRGTGELFF. V gene TRBV29-1 combines with J gene TRBJ2-2; D perhaps matches TRBD1 (6 bases). Deletions cut 5 bases from V and 4 bases from J, with 8 bases between. CDR1 and CDR2 from the germline V gene are SQVTM and ANQGSEA. This CDR3 spans 12 amino acids.

The chain is built from TRBV5-1 and TRBJ1-1; possibly TRBD1 for D (6 bases). This CDR3 has 15 amino acids. The V gene lost 5 bases and the J gene lost 3 bases, with 17 bases spanning the gap. CDR1 and CDR2 from the germline V gene are SGHRS and YFSETQ. The CDR3 loop is CASSITRGGDTEAFF. CDR3 sequence (DNA): TGCGCCAGCAGTATAACCAGGGGTGGTGACACTGAAGCTTTCTTT.

This clone is a singleton in its sample. This chain joins TRBV7-9 and TRBJ2-3, with a tentative D call TRBD1 (5 bases). There are 14 residues in the CDR3. Trimming left V 7 bases short and J 2 bases short, with 13 bases between. Germline values: CDR1 SEHNR, CDR2 FQNEAQ (reference sequence). For the CDR3, the DNA is TGTGCCAGCACCAAGGGGTTCCCCACAGATACGCAGTATTTT. Protein sequence: CASTKGFPTDTQYF.

This clone was picked up one time. V gene TRBV3-1 (or the pseudogene TRBV3-2) combines with J gene TRBJ1-1; D uncertain. This CDR3 spans 14 amino acids. CDR1 and CDR2 (germline): LGHDT, YNNKEL (reference sequence). Trimming took off 0 bases at V and 6 bases at J, with 11 bases between the two ends. This CDR3 is CASSQDRRSSEAFF. DNA for the CDR3: TGTGCCAGCAGCCAAGATCGAAGAAGCTCTGAAGCTTTCTTT.

The rearrangement links TRBV5-1 to TRBJ2-7; D is perhaps TRBD1 (6 bases). The CDR3 runs 16 residues. V lost 2 bases to trimming and J lost 1 base, with 16 bases between them. Germline loops: CDR1 SGHRS, CDR2 YFSETQ. CDR3 loop: CASSLEATGISYEQYF. The CDR3 coding sequence is TGCGCCAGCAGCTTAGAAGCGACAGGTATTTCCTACGAGCAGTACTTC.

The J gene is TRBJ2-5, the V gene TRBV14; a weak D match, TRBD1 (6 bases). This CDR3 contains 15 residues. Germline loops: CDR1 SGHDN, CDR2 FVKESK. V lost 4 bases and J lost 4, with 16 bases in between. In DNA form, the CDR3 reads TGTGCCAGCAGCCTCATCAGGGGATTGGCAGAGACCCAGTACTTC. It encodes CASSLIRGLAETQYF.

This chain connects TRBV7-8 to TRBJ2-3; D unresolved. Germline CDR1 SGHVS, CDR2 FQNEAQ. V was shortened by 5 bases and J by 6 bases, with 9 bases between the two germline ends. This CDR3 has 12 amino acids. The CDR3 DNA is TGTGCCAGCAGCCTCGGATGGGATACGCAGTATTTT. It specifies CASSLGWDTQYF. The full variable domain, its missing parts supplied by reference TRBV7-8 and TRBJ2-3, is GAGVSQSPRYKVAKRGQDVALRCDPISGHVSLFWYQQALGQGPEFLTYFQNEAQLDKSGLPSDRFFAERPEGSVSTLKIQRTQQEDSAVYLCASSLGWDTQYFGPGTRLTVL.

The V call is TRBV5-1, the J call TRBJ2-4; TRBD1 might be the D (5 bases). This CDR3 has 17 residues. CDR1 SGHRS and CDR2 YFSETQ come from the germline V gene. Trimming removed 4 bases from V and 0 bases from J, with 17 bases in between. The CDR3 region has the DNA TGCGCCAGCAGCCTATTTTGGGGCAGGGAAGCCAAAAACATTCAGTACTTC. It yields the protein CASSLFWGREAKNIQYF.

The gene calls are TRBV30 and TRBJ2-5, with 10 bases that match TRBD1. The J segment lost 2 bases and the V segment lost 3 bases, leaving 6 bases of the junction unmatched. The CDR3 extends over 15 amino acids. From germline, CDR1 is GTSNPN and CDR2 SVGIG (reference sequence). This CDR3 is CAWSPGQGRQETQYF. Written as DNA, the CDR3 is TGTGCCTGGAGCCCGGGACAGGGGAGACAAGAGACCCAGTACTTC.

The V and J genes are TRBV7-9 and TRBJ2-7; D gene uncertain. V lost 5 bases, J lost 0 bases, and 5 bases lay in between. This CDR3 is built from 12 residues. CDR1 SEHNR and CDR2 FQNEAQ come from the germline V gene (reference sequence). The DNA for the CDR3 is TGTGCCAGCAGCGCGAGCTCCTACGAGCAGTACTTC. Translating gives CASSASSYEQYF.

Only one count was recorded for this clone. This chain joins TRBV6-5 and TRBJ1-2; D is possibly TRBD1 (5 bases). V was pared by 5 bases and J by 4 bases, with 14 bases between. The CDR3 extends over 14 amino acids. The germline V gene encodes CDR1 MNHEY and CDR2 SVGAGI. CDR3 sequence reads: CASSTPGGGYGYTF. CDR3 coding DNA: TGTGCCAGCAGTACACCTGGGGGTGGCTATGGCTACACCTTC.

This chain links TRBV2 with TRBJ2-1; perhaps D is TRBD1 or TRBD2 (5 bases each). The V gene lost 6 bases and the J gene lost 3 bases, with 15 bases spanning the gap. The germline CDR1 and CDR2 sequences are SNHLY and FYNNEI. The CDR3 has 15 amino acids. The CDR3 sequence is CASSGAKGFYNEQFF. The CDR3 DNA is TGTGCCAGCAGCGGGGCAAAGGGTTTCTACAATGAGCAGTTCTTC.

The gene calls are TRBV5-1 and TRBJ1-5, with D tentatively TRBD1 (5 bases). The V end was cut by 5 bases, the J end by 0 bases, with 18 bases between. The CDR3 spans 17 residues. Germline V gene lookup returns CDR1 SGHRS and CDR2 YFSETQ. CDR3 residues: CASSWSQGPFSNQPQHF. Here the CDR3 DNA reads TGCGCCAGCAGTTGGTCCCAGGGTCCCTTTAGCAATCAGCCCCAGCATTTT.

V is TRBV29-1 and J is TRBJ1-1; D remains ambiguous. V dropped 0 bases and J dropped 3 bases, with 8 bases sitting between them. This CDR3 spans 13 amino acids. The germline gives CDR1 SQVTM, CDR2 ANQGSEA. The CDR3 DNA is TGCAGCGTTGAAGATGGATCGGACACTGAAGCTTTCTTT. Its translation: CSVEDGSDTEAFF. The full variable domain, in which reference TRBV29-1 and TRBJ1-1 provide the parts outside the CDR3, is SAVISQKPSRDICQRGTSLTIQCQVDSQVTMMFWYRQQPGQSLTLIATANQGSEATYESGFVIDKFPISRPNLTFSTLTVSNMSPEDSSIYLCSVEDGSDTEAFFGQGTRLTVV.

The sample holds one count of this clone. This chain links TRBV19 with TRBJ1-5; TRBD1 is a possible D gene (5 bases). The length of the CDR3 is 15 residues. V gave up 5 bases and J gave up 4 bases, with 15 bases separating them. CDR1 and CDR2 (germline): LNHDA, SQIVND (reference sequence). The DNA of the CDR3 is TGTGCCAGTAGTTCAGCGGGAGGGGATAATCAGCCCCAGCATTTT. Its translation is CASSSAGGDNQPQHF.

The CDR3 sequence: CASSGPLENEQYF. As DNA, the CDR3 is TGTGCCAGCAGTGGACCCCTTGAGAACGAGCAGTACTTC. The chain recombines TRBV2 with TRBJ2-7; D ambiguous. Trimming stripped 4 bases from V and 5 bases from J, with 12 bases between. This CDR3 spans 13 amino acids. Germline values: CDR1 SNHLY, CDR2 FYNNEI.

The V gene is TRBV28, the J gene TRBJ2-7; D call uncertain. The germline V gene encodes CDR1 MDHEN and CDR2 SYDVKM. The CDR3 is made up of 12 amino acids. Trimming took off 4 bases at V and 0 bases at J, with 4 bases between the two ends. CDR3: CASSYSSYEQYF. In DNA form, the CDR3 reads TGTGCCAGCAGTTACTCCTCCTACGAGCAGTACTTC.

This chain links TRBV27 with TRBJ2-1, with TRBD2 matching 9 bases. With 8 bases clipped from V and 6 bases from J, the junction kept 8 bases outside the gene matches. The CDR3 runs 14 residues. Germline values: CDR1 MNHEY, CDR2 SMNVEV (reference sequence). The CDR3 region is CASAGGRGGNEQFF. The CDR3 coding sequence is TGTGCCAGCGCGGGAGGGCGAGGGGGCAATGAGCAGTTCTTC.

The chain couples TRBV9 to TRBJ2-7; TRBD1 matches 8 bases. The CDR3 is made up of 15 amino acids. The germline gives CDR1 SGDLS, CDR2 YYNGEE. Unmatched junction bases numbered 6, after V lost 3 bases and J lost 1 base. The CDR3: CASSELGTGSYEQYF. The CDR3, as DNA: TGTGCCAGCAGCGAGCTCGGGACAGGTTCCTACGAGCAGTACTTC.

The chain uses TRBV3-1 (or the pseudogene TRBV3-2) and TRBJ2-6, with TRBD2 matching over 13 bases. The V gene end was trimmed by 2 bases and the J gene end by 4 bases; junction bases not matched to a gene: 5. The CDR3 totals 18 residues. From germline, CDR1 is LGHDT and CDR2 YNNKEL (reference sequence). The CDR3 is CASSQTTSGRAGANVLTF. CDR3 nucleotide sequence: TGTGCCAGCAGCCAAACCACTAGCGGGAGGGCCGGGGCCAACGTCCTGACTTTC.

The V gene is TRBV28, the J gene TRBJ1-1; 7 bases are a match to TRBD1. This CDR3 is built from 15 residues. V was pared by 8 bases and J by 1 base, with 10 bases of the junction left unmatched. Germline CDR1 is MDHEN and CDR2 is SYDVKM. Here the CDR3 reads CASHAGTETNTEAFF. CDR3 sequence (DNA): TGTGCCAGCCACGCCGGGACAGAGACGAACACTGAAGCTTTCTTT.

The rearrangement joins TRBV20-1 to TRBJ2-7; D is possibly TRBD1 (6 bases). The germline V gene has CDR1 DFQATT and CDR2 SNEGSKA (reference sequence). The CDR3 extends over 11 amino acids. The germline V and J ends were trimmed by 7 bases and 5 bases, with 12 bases remaining between them. The CDR3 sequence: CSGTGSNEQYF. The DNA for the CDR3 is TGCAGTGGAACAGGGTCAAACGAGCAGTACTTC.

The rearrangement joins TRBV3-1 (or the pseudogene TRBV3-2) to TRBJ2-5; D might be TRBD1 (6 bases). Between the trimmed V and J ends, which lost 1 base and 2 bases, there was a span of 14 bases. The CDR3 extends over 16 amino acids. Germline CDR1 and CDR2: LGHDT and YNNKEL (reference sequence). The chain's CDR3 is CASSQAQGNGQETQYF. DNA of the CDR3: TGTGCCAGCAGCCAAGCTCAGGGGAATGGGCAAGAGACCCAGTACTTC.

This chain uses TRBV27 with TRBJ2-1; D call uncertain. Germline V gene lookup returns CDR1 MNHEY and CDR2 SMNVEV (reference sequence). The V end was cut by 0 bases, the J end by 10 bases, with 10 bases between. The CDR3 loop spans 13 amino acids. The CDR3 protein is CASSLSSQREQFF. CDR3 in DNA: TGTGCCAGCAGTTTATCGTCCCAGCGCGAGCAGTTCTTC.

This chain connects TRBV6-5 to TRBJ1-1; 7 nucleotides align to TRBD1. The CDR3 is 15 amino acids. The junction had 10 bases not matched to a gene; V was cut back by 6 bases and J by 3 bases. Germline V gives CDR1 MNHEY, CDR2 SVGAGI. CDR3 in DNA: TGTGCCAGCAGCCCAGGGACAGAATCTCACACTGAAGCTTTCTTT. Protein product: CASSPGTESHTEAFF.

The chain couples TRBV19 to TRBJ1-3; D not certain. This CDR3 spans 13 amino acids. V lost 3 bases and J 9 bases, leaving 12 bases between the germline ends. Per germline, CDR1 LNHDA and CDR2 SQIVND (reference sequence). CDR3 region: CASSIEGFGTIYF. Here the CDR3 DNA reads TGTGCCAGTAGTATTGAGGGATTTGGCACCATATATTTT.

This clone was seen a single time. The chain uses TRBV4-1 and TRBJ1-4, with TRBD1 identical over 11 bases. This CDR3 has 17 amino acids. Germline trimming cut 3 bases from V and 5 bases from J; bases unmatched to any gene: 8. Looked up from germline, CDR1 is MGHRA and CDR2 is YSYEKL. As DNA, the CDR3 is TGCGCCAGCAGCCACCCAACCCGGGACAGGGGGAATGAAAAACTGTTTTTT. Its translation is CASSHPTRDRGNEKLFF.

This chain connects TRBV7-2 to TRBJ1-1, with unresolved D. The V gene's germline CDR1 is SGHTA and CDR2 FQGNSA. Between the trimmed V and J ends, which lost 5 bases and 6 bases, there was a span of 22 bases. CDR3 size: 16 residues. CDR3 nucleotide sequence: TGTGCCAGCAGCCCTGCTTGGGAGCAGCCACCAGCTGAAGCTTTCTTT. It codes for CASSPAWEQPPAEAFF. Together with reference TRBV7-2 and TRBJ1-1, the CDR3 gives the full variable domain: GAGVSQSPSNKVTEKGKDVELRCDPISGHTALYWYRQSLGQGLEFLIYFQGNSAPDKSGLPSDRFSAERTGGSVSTLTIQRTQQEDSAVYLCASSPAWEQPPAEAFFGQGTRLTVV.